This TCR beta chain comes out of a study of blood T cell repertoires in COVID-19. Overall study: From T cells, B-cell-depleted T cells, or PBMCs came the material, which was cDNA or gDNA.

Authors' processing steps: It was from reference gene primer amplification that nucleated cell counts were estimated. Assay used: immunoSEQ multiplex PCR; TCRdb lists only in-frame clones, some missing. The V and J calls and clone size come from that table; D and trimming were worked out from the DNA. The sample comprises roughly 330,000 clones, about 87% of which are singletons, and roughly 8.9% rests with the top ten. Germline CDR1 and CDR2: SGHAT and FQNNGV. CDR3 length: 15 residues. The ends lost 4 bases at V and 1 base at J; junction bases unmatched: 3. Patients of the Seattle cohort, enrolled during active infection, were followed longitudinally.

The TCR sequence derives from a man aged 25 to 40 with COVID-19, enrolled during active disease. What was sequenced was peripheral blood. The chain carries TRBV11-2 and TRBJ2-2; 7 bases align to TRBD1. The CDR3 protein is CASSSRTGNTGELFF. CDR3 bases: TGTGCCAGCAGCTCCCGGACAGGGAACACCGGGGAGCTGTTTTTT.